This record concerns one TCR beta chain sequence. Its antigen is not known. The data were obtained in a study of identical twins. Germline V gene sequence: CDR1 MDHEN, CDR2 SYDVKM. J lost 6 bases, V lost 4 bases, and 8 bases had no gene match. The CDR3 length is 15 residues. Study conclusions and caveats: Clonotypes of the beta chain that were abundant in cord blood carried fewer insertions (memory repertoires showed none).

TCRdb re-analysed the 5' RACE reads in MiXCR, keeping a single row per CDR3 protein. The sample records approximately 500,000 distinct CDR3 sequences, 15% being singletons. This sample also belongs to another study, concerning yellow fever vaccine responses in identical twins.

This rearrangement joins TRBV28 to TRBJ2-2; 7 bases map to TRBD2. What was sequenced was CD4+ T cells sorted from blood. The receptor was derived from a woman in her late teens or twenties in good health. DNA of the CDR3: TGTGCCAGCAGTTCCCGTGGGAGGGTGTCCGGGGAGCTGTTTTTT. It yields the protein CASSSRGRVSGELFF.